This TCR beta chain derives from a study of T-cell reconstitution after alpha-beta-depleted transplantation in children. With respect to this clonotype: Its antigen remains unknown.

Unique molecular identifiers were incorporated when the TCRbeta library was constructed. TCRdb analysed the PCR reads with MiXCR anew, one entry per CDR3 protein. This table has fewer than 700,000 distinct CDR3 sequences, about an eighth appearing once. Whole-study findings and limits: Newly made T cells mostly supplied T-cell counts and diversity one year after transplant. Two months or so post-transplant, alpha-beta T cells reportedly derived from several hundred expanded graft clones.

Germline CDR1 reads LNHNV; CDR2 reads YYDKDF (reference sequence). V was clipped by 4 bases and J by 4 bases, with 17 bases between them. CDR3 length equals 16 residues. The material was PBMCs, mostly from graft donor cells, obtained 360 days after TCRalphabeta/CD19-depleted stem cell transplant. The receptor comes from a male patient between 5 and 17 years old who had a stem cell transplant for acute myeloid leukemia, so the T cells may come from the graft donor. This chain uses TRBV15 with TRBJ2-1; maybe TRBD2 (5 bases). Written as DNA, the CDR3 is TGTGCCACCAGCACCCACGACCTGGACTTTTACAATGAGCAGTTCTTC. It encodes CATSTHDLDFYNEQFF.